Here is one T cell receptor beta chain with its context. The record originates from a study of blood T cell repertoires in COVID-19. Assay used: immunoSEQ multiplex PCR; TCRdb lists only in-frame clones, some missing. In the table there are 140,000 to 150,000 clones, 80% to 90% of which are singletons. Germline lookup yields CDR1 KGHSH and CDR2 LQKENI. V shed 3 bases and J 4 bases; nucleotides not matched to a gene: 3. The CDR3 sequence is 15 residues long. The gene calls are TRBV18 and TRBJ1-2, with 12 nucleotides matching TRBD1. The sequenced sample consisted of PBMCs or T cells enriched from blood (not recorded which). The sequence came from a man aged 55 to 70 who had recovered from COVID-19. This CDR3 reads CASSPGQGAGYGYTF. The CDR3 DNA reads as TGTGCCAGCTCACCGGGACAGGGGGCCGGCTATGGCTACACCTTC. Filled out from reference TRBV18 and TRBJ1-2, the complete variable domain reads NAGVMQNPRHLVRRRGQEARLRCSPMKGHSHVYWYRQLPEEGLKFMVYLQKENIIDESGMPKERFSAEFPKEGPSILRIQQVVRGDSAAYFCASSPGQGAGYGYTFGSGTRLTVV.